The present T cell receptor (beta chain) was sequenced within a study of blood T cell repertoires in COVID-19. For the study at large: Spain, Italy and the United States supplied samples that represented acute and convalescent COVID-19.

The study recruited people aged roughly 18 to 95 years across about 25 US areas. Among Cohort 3 donors, those recovered had two negative PCRs, clearance, or symptom resolution. Method: immunoSEQ multiplex PCR; TCRdb's copy keeps in-frame clones and lacks some. Of about 270,000 clones in the sample, approximately 86% were seen once. The sequenced sample consisted of PBMCs or T cells enriched from blood (not recorded which). The origin of this receptor is a woman aged 18-29 years who had recovered from COVID-19.

CDR3 loop: CASSTTDRPYYEQYF. CDR3 sequence (DNA): TGTGCCAGCAGCACAACCGACAGGCCGTACTACGAGCAGTACTTC. The chain combines TRBV7-9 with TRBJ2-7, with D possibly TRBD1 on 6 matching bases. Trimming took 5 bases from V and 3 from J, leaving 17 bases between them. The CDR3 covers 15 residues. Looked up from germline, CDR1 is SEHNR and CDR2 is FQNEAQ (reference sequence). The complete variable domain, with remaining parts taken from reference TRBV7-9 and TRBJ2-7, reads DTGVSQNPRHKITKRGQNVTFRCDPISEHNRLYWYRQTLGQGPEFLTYFQNEAQLEKSRLLSDRFSAERPKGSFSTLEIQRTEQGDSAMYLCASSTTDRPYYEQYFGPGTRLTVT.